Given below is one T cell receptor beta chain in context. In this sample, this clonotype turned up once. This receptor's antigen is unknown. No base quality values were provided; no much bigger clone lies one nucleotide off. Just one read gives weak support. The sample belongs to a study of blood T cells in healthy people across ages (dated by TCRdb to the mid-2010s). A note on the overall study: In model experiments, roughly one uniquely barcoded TCR beta cDNA molecule per two T cells was captured by template switching. For two donors (one aged 18 to 30 and one aged 80 or older), the study analyzed two additional independent replicas of 1 million unique cDNA reads from the same blood draw. The study measured age-related changes in TCR beta repertoire diversity using deep sequencing normalized with unique cDNA molecular identifiers. The donors were divided into four age groups: young (average around 15 years), middle-aged (roughly 40), aged (around 67) and long-lived (82). The paper's findings and limits, for the study overall: There was a strong correlation between observed TCR beta diversity and the percentage of naive T cells measured by flow cytometry. Since profiling was done on bulk unsorted PBMCs, naive and antigen-experienced compartments could not be conclusively compared. The CMV infection status of donors was not known, potentially confounding age-related changes in expanded clonotypes. As age increased, observed TCR beta diversity per million T cells dropped in a roughly linear way, and a significant reduction was already evident by age roughly 36. The long-lived group showed more naive CD4+ T cells, fewer expanded clones and increased TCR diversity than the aged group, suggesting age selection. Estimates of total diversity from one million sequenced T cells were regarded as lower bounds and underestimates.

The donors were 40 or so Caucasian individuals from Russia, aged roughly 6 to 90 years, who were systemically healthy. Roughly 9 milliliters of peripheral blood were drawn from each donor into EDTA-treated Vacutainer tubes. PBMCs were isolated by Ficoll-Paque density-gradient centrifugation, with at least 6 million obtained per sample. Trizol reagent was used to extract total RNA from PBMCs, with at least 5.5 micrograms per sample. For every donor, an aliquot of PBMCs went through flow cytometry to measure the percentages of naive CD45RAhigh/CD27high T cells. Library generation was performed with 5' RACE. These reads were obtained on an Illumina HiSeq 2500. A second PCR of roughly 6 to 12 cycles was run with a J-beta primer mix and a sample-barcoded 5' primer. A unique molecular identifier was introduced onto each TCR beta cDNA molecule by a template-switch 5' adaptor carrying 12 random nucleotides. At least 2.5 million CDR3-containing paired-end reads were obtained from each sample. The Mint cDNA synthesis kit, primed by a TRBC-specific oligonucleotide, was used to synthesize first-strand cDNA from all RNA. Following uracil-DNA glycosylase treatment, a first 18-cycle PCR with universal primers M1SS and BC2_uni_R was performed on all cDNA. Regarding the original processing steps: Normalization of each sample was performed by random selection of 1 million high-quality reads, each carrying a distinct molecular identifier. Reads sharing molecular identifiers were discarded rather than binned into consensus sequences. CDR3 identification, clonotype clustering and error correction used MiTCR with a Q25 quality threshold and the strictest error-elimination algorithm. A nonparametric unseen species model with Euler transformation was used to estimate a lower bound on total TCR beta diversity. The public reads were run again by TCRdb, first through fastp at Q25 and then through MiXCR, and only productive beta chains were kept. Rows are combined by CDR3 protein, so each entry shows the most common genes and DNA. The V and J calls come from TCRdb's annotation, not from the publication. This sample has about 930,000 distinct CDR3 sequences in its table, and under 35% of those were observed once. Roughly 10% of the sample belongs to the ten largest clones.

The V and J ends are trimmed by 5 bases and 5 bases, leaving 17 bases between them. Via the germline V gene, CDR1 is MDHEN and CDR2 SYDVKM. Measured from the cysteine to the phenylalanine, the CDR3 is 15 residues long. The read is trimmed to its CDR3 DNA, 45 bases read in frame from base 1. These data also formed part of another study, on T cells of mothers and their children. Drawing on the second study: Donors were nine systemically healthy Caucasian individuals: three mothers and their six children. cDNA synthesis used all of the extracted RNA, with about 1.5 ug of RNA in each 15 ul reaction. In the second PCR, sample barcodes and 2-4 random nucleotides were introduced via the M1S primer. Each mother yielded over 9.5 million TCR beta CDR3 reads and each child roughly 3 million reads. In both related and unrelated pairs, thymic selection shapes the output of TCR recombination in a similar way, with inherited differences having only a minor effect. Normalized repertoire overlap was always found to be slightly, but never significantly, higher in related mother-child pairs than in unrelated mother-child pairs. No persistent microchimeric T cell clones were detected, at a sensitivity of 90 to 100 clones per million clonotypes. To look for features that set related mother-child pairs apart from unrelated individuals, the researchers ran deep NGS to compare the TCR beta repertoires of mothers and children. Mothers averaged roughly 40 +/- 4 years of age and children averaged roughly 11 +/- 4 years. After adapters were ligated using NEBNext reagents, the libraries underwent 100+100 nt paired-end sequencing on an Illumina HiSeq 2000. To prevent cross-contamination, the mother and child libraries were prepared one month apart and sequenced in separate runs. For each donor, between roughly 450,000 and 2,200,000 distinct TCR beta clonotypes were identified. Naive TCR beta clonotypes were estimated from low-frequency clonotypes matched to each donor's FACS-determined naive share, without sorting.

Sample: blood. The clonotype comes from a woman in her forties in good health. This chain is built from TRBV28 and TRBJ2-3; a tentative D call is TRBD2 (7 bases match). CDR3 region: CASSPSLGGGDTQYF. The DNA sequence is TGTGCCAGCAGTCCCTCATTGGGAGGGGGAGATACGCAGTATTTT.